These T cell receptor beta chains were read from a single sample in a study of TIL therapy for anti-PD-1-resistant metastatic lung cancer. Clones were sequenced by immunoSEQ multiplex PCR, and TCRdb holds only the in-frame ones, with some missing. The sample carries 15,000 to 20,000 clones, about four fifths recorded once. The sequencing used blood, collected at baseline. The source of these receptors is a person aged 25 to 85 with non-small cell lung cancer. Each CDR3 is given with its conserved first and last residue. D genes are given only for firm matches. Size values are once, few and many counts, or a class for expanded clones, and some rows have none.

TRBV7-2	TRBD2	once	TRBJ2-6	TGTGCCCGCAGCCCTAGGGGCGGGGGGGGCCTCTCTGGGGCCAACGTCCTGACTTTC	CARSPRGGGGLSGANVLTF
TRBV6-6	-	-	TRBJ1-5	TGTGCCAGCAGTTACGGGCAGATAAATCAGCCCCAGCATTTT	CASSYGQINQPQHF
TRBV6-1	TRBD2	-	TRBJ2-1	TGTGCCAGCAGTGAAGAGATGGTAGCGGGAGGTCCCAATGAGCAGTTCTTC	CASSEEMVAGGPNEQFF
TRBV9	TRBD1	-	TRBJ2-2	TGTGCCAGCAGCGACGGGACAGCGAACACCGGGGAGCTGTTTTTT	CASSDGTANTGELFF
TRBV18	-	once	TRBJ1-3	TGTGCCAGCTCACCCTTGATAACAGTACCCCGCTCTGGAAACACCATATATTTT	CASSPLITVPRSGNTIYF
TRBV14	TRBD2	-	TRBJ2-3	TGTGCCAGCAGCCAAGGACTAGCGGCCAGGGGATATACGCAGTATTTT	CASSQGLAARGYTQYF
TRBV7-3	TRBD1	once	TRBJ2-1	TGTGCCAGCAGCTTATCGACAGGGGTCTACAATGAGCAGTTCTTC	CASSLSTGVYNEQFF
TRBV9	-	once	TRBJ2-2	TGTGCCAGCAGCGTAGAGGCAGTTTCCCGGGAGCTGTTTTTT	CASSVEAVSRELFF
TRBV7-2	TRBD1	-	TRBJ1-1	TGTGCCAGCAGCTTAGCCTCAGGGGGCACTGAAGCTTTCTTT	CASSLASGGTEAFF
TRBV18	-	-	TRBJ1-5	TGTGCCAGCTCACCGATAAGTTTGCAGCCGGGCAACAATCAGCCCCAGCATTTT	CASSPISLQPGNNQPQHF
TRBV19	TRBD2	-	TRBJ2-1	TGTGCCAGTAGTCCACCGCTAGCGGGCCTCCGCAATGAGCAGTTCTTC	CASSPPLAGLRNEQFF
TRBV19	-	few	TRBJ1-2	TGTGCCAGTAGTATAGATCACATGAGGATTGGCTACACCTTC	CASSIDHMRIGYTF
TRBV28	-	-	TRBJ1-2	TGTGCCGTGCGGGGGGTTAACTATGGCTACACCTTC	CAVRGVNYGYTF
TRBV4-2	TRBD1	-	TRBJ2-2	TGTGCCAGCAGCCTGCAGGGACAGATGAATACCGGGGAGCTGTTTTTT	CASSLQGQMNTGELFF
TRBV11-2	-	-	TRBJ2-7	TGTGCCAGCAGGCCCTCGTCGGTATACGAGCAGTACTTC	CASRPSSVYEQYF
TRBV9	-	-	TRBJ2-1	TGTGCCAGCAGCGTAGAGGCTAGCGACTACAATGAGCAGTTCTTC	CASSVEASDYNEQFF
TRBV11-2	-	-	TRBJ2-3	TGTGCCAGCAGCACTAGATCAGATACGCAGTATTTT	CASSTRSDTQYF
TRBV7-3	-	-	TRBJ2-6	TGTGCCAGCAGCTTAAGTCACTGGCAGGGAAGCTCTGGGGCCAACGTCCTGACTTTC	CASSLSHWQGSSGANVLTF
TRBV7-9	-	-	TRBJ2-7	TGTGCCAGCAGCCGGGACATCTACGAGCAGTACTTC	CASSRDIYEQYF
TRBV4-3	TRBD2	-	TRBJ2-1	TGCGCCAGCAGCCAAGACCCCACTAGCGGGAGTTTAAATGAGCAGTTCTTC	CASSQDPTSGSLNEQFF
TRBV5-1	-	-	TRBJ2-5	TGCGCCAGCAGCTTCGCGGGGGCCTCTCAAGAGACCCAGTACTTC	CASSFAGASQETQYF
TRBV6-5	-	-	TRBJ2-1	TGTGCCAGCAGTTACTCCCGGAGCTCCTACAATGAGCAGTTCTTC	CASSYSRSSYNEQFF
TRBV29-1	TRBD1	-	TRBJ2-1	TGCAGCGTTGACGGGACAGGGGAATTCTCCTACAATGAGCAGTTCTTC	CSVDGTGEFSYNEQFF
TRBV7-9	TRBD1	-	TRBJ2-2	TGTGCCAGCAGCAAAATTCCGGGACAGGGAGTATTAGTTACCGGGGAGCTGTTTTTT	CASSKIPGQGVLVTGELFF
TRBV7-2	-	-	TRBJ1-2	TGTGCCAGCAGTCTCAACGGAGGGGAGAACTATGGCTACACCTTC	CASSLNGGENYGYTF
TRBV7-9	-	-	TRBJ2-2	TGTGCCAGCAGCTTGTTGGGGGGAAACACCGGGGAGCTGTTTTTT	CASSLLGGNTGELFF
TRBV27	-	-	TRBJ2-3	TGTGCCAGCAGTTATGGGCGCGTCACAGATACGCAGTATTTT	CASSYGRVTDTQYF
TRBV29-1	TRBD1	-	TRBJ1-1	TGCAGCGCCGCACAGGGGGGGAACACTGAAGCTTTCTTT	CSAAQGGNTEAFF
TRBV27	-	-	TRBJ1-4	TGTGCCAGCAGTTTAAGGGTAGGGGTGACAGGAACTAATGAAAAACTGTTTTTT	CASSLRVGVTGTNEKLFF